One and the same sample provided the 25 T cell receptor beta chains below, sequenced in a study of regulatory T cells in long-lasting Graves disease. Building of the TCR beta libraries involved iRepertoire HTBI primers and Arm-PCR of CDR3 regions. TCRdb analysed the multiplex PCR reads with MiXCR anew, one entry per CDR3 protein. The sample lists about 540,000 distinct CDR3 sequences, roughly 14% seen once, with roughly a tenth in the top ten. Time point here: newly diagnosed GD, antithyroid drugs for less than 3 months. Scientists built the TCR library using RNA that was extracted from PBMCs. The same specimen was also included in a second study, on T cells in Graves' hyperthyroidism and ophthalmopathy.

The source material was peripheral blood mononuclear cells (PBMCs), sampled at new diagnosis, from a patient treated with antithyroid drugs. All receptors derive from a man aged 25 to 40 with Graves disease.

J is TRBJ2-2 and V is TRBV24-1; 9 bases line up with TRBD1. The CDR3 extends over 16 amino acids. V lost 4 bases and J lost 7; bases outside the gene matches: 9. Germline loops: CDR1 KGHDR, CDR2 SFDVKD. The CDR3 loop is CATSDPRDREVGELFF. CDR3 in DNA: TGTGCCACCAGTGACCCCCGGGACAGGGAGGTCGGGGAGCTGTTTTTT.

The chain has TRBV5-1 and TRBJ2-5, with 11 bases aligning to TRBD2. Germline CDR1 reads SGHRS; CDR2 reads YFSETQ. The CDR3 extends over 18 amino acids. The V gene end was trimmed by 6 bases and the J gene end by 4 bases; junction bases not matched to a gene: 17. The CDR3 sequence is CASTQLGTSGSAGETQYF. For the CDR3, the DNA is TGCGCCAGCACCCAATTGGGTACTAGCGGGAGTGCGGGAGAGACCCAGTACTTC.

This clonotype came up many times. This chain joins TRBV29-1 and TRBJ1-1; 8 bases are a match to TRBD1. The CDR3 contains 13 residues. V dropped 0 bases and J dropped 5; count of bases not matched to a gene: 2. Per germline, CDR1 SQVTM and CDR2 ANQGSEA. CDR3 sequence reads: CSVEEGQETEAFF. Written as DNA, the CDR3 is TGCAGCGTTGAAGAGGGACAGGAGACTGAAGCTTTCTTT.

J is TRBJ1-3 and V is TRBV6-1; unclear D gene. The V gene lost 7 bases and the J gene lost 0 bases, with 13 bases spanning the gap. Germline V lookup: CDR1 MNHNS, CDR2 SASEGT. The CDR3 is 15 residues long. The CDR3 bases are TGTGCCAGCACCAGAGACTGGGTCTCTGGAAACACCATATATTTT. Its protein product is CASTRDWVSGNTIYF.

The chain has TRBV29-1 and TRBJ1-2; D unclear. CDR1 and CDR2 (germline): SQVTM, ANQGSEA. There are 9 residues in the CDR3. Trimming removed 2 bases at V and 5 bases at J, with 0 bases between. CDR3 DNA: TGCAGCGTTGAATATGGCTACACCTTC. The encoded protein is CSVEYGYTF.

This chain's CDR3 is CASSAGGLEAFF. The CDR3 bases are TGTGCCAGCAGTGCCGGGGGCCTGGAAGCTTTCTTT. The chain uses TRBV12-3 or TRBV12-4 and TRBJ1-1; possible D gene TRBD1, 6 bases. Between the trimmed V and J ends, which lost 5 bases and 8 bases, there was a span of 12 bases. CDR3 length: 12 residues.

V usage is TRBV5-5 and J usage is TRBJ2-1; no firm D call. Germline CDR1 is SGHKS and CDR2 is YYEKEE (reference sequence). V was shortened by 2 bases and J by 4 bases, with 10 bases between the two germline ends. This CDR3 spans 14 amino acids. This CDR3 is CASSFVGSYNEQFF. Written as DNA, the CDR3 is TGTGCCAGCAGCTTTGTGGGATCTTACAATGAGCAGTTCTTC.

This clonotype was detected many times. The chain links TRBV30 to TRBJ2-1; tentatively, D is TRBD2 (5 bases). V shed 3 bases and J shed 2 bases, with 8 bases lying between them. CDR3 length equals 13 residues. Germline CDR1 is GTSNPN and CDR2 is SVGIG (reference sequence). The CDR3 here is CAWSGIPYNEQFF. The CDR3 DNA reads as TGTGCCTGGAGCGGGATCCCCTACAATGAGCAGTTCTTC.

The V and J genes are TRBV6-1 and TRBJ1-1; D unclear. Germline V gives CDR1 MNHNS, CDR2 SASEGT. V lost 11 bases and J lost 6, with 13 bases in between. The CDR3 spans 11 residues. The CDR3 protein is CAGTSFAEAFF. DNA for the CDR3: TGTGCCGGCACTTCCTTCGCTGAAGCTTTCTTT.

This CDR3 reads CATSPPDRGTDTQYF. CDR3 bases: TGTGCCACCAGTCCCCCGGACAGGGGTACAGATACGCAGTATTTT. This chain joins TRBV24-1 and TRBJ2-3, with 9 positions matching TRBD1. In germline, CDR1 is KGHDR, CDR2 SFDVKD. Trimming cost V 6 bases and J 3 bases; bases outside gene matches: 6. CDR3 size: 15 residues.

This clonotype was seen repeatedly, ten times or more. This chain joins TRBV7-2 and TRBJ1-5, with 9 bases fitting TRBD1. Germline assignment: CDR1 SGHTA and CDR2 FQGNSA. The ends lost 5 bases at V and 3 bases at J; junction bases unmatched: 14. CDR3 length: 18 residues. The CDR3 region is CASSLGRTGQGINQPQHF. The CDR3, as DNA: TGTGCCAGCAGCCTTGGGAGGACGGGACAGGGAATCAATCAGCCCCAGCATTTT. Drawing the rest from reference TRBV7-2 and TRBJ1-5, the complete variable domain is GAGVSQSPSNKVTEKGKDVELRCDPISGHTALYWYRQSLGQGLEFLIYFQGNSAPDKSGLPSDRFSAERTGGSVSTLTIQRTQQEDSAVYLCASSLGRTGQGINQPQHFGDGTRLSIL.

The chain employs TRBV19 and TRBJ2-7, with 8 bases identical to TRBD2. This CDR3 is 14 amino acids long. The germline CDR1 and CDR2 sequences are LNHDA and SQIVND (reference sequence). The trim removed 4 bases at V and 4 bases at J, leaving 6 bases unmatched. CDR3 nucleotide sequence: TGTGCCAGTAGTACCCAAGCGGGAGCTTACGAGCAGTACTTC. Protein product: CASSTQAGAYEQYF.

A few counts support this clonotype. V and J are TRBV10-2 and TRBJ2-1, with 11 bases that match TRBD2. After removal of 8 bases from V and 7 bases from J, the junction contained 10 bases not matched to a gene. Germline V gene lookup returns CDR1 WSHSY and CDR2 SAAADI. There are 15 residues in the CDR3. Written as DNA, the CDR3 is TGCGCCAGCGAGAATAGCGGGAGGGCGAGGAATGAGCAGTTCTTC. This gives the protein CASENSGRARNEQFF.

V usage is TRBV5-5 and J usage is TRBJ2-1, with 11 bases that match TRBD2. Germline-derived CDR1 and CDR2 are SGHKS and YYEKEE (reference sequence). V lost 0 bases and J lost 5; bases outside the gene matches: 10. The CDR3 length is 18 residues. As DNA, the CDR3 is TGTGCCAGCAGCTTGGGTCTAGCGGGAGGTCCCGCAAACAATGAGCAGTTCTTC. Translating gives CASSLGLAGGPANNEQFF.

This clonotype has only a few counts. This chain links TRBV12-3 or TRBV12-4 with TRBJ2-2; the D gene could be TRBD1 or TRBD2 (5 bases each). The V and J ends lost 6 bases and 5 bases respectively, with 25 bases between them. The CDR3 extends over 18 amino acids. The CDR3 DNA is TGTGCCAGCAGCTTCGATTTCCGCGGCAGGGAGAAAACCGGGGAGCTGTTTTTT. This encodes CASSFDFRGREKTGELFF.

This clonotype was recorded many times. The chain carries TRBV7-6 and TRBJ2-3; a possible D gene is TRBD2 (5 bases). The CDR3 totals 15 residues. The germline CDR1 and CDR2 sequences are SGHVS and FNYEAQ. V shed 5 bases and J shed 3 bases, with 15 bases lying between them. The CDR3 DNA reads as TGTGCCAGCAGCCCGGCCTGGGGAGAGACAGATACGCAGTATTTT. Translating gives CASSPAWGETDTQYF.

The chain joins TRBV2 to TRBJ2-7; D ambiguous. The CDR3 consists of 12 residues. The germline CDR1 and CDR2 sequences are SNHLY and FYNNEI. V lost 7 bases and J lost 5, with 12 bases in between. The CDR3 nucleotides read TGTGCCAGCACTACTCTATGGAACGAGCAGTACTTC. This encodes CASTTLWNEQYF.

This clonotype was seen a few times. The genes are TRBV20-1 and TRBJ2-7; 10 bases align to TRBD2. The germline V gene has CDR1 DFQATT and CDR2 SNEGSKA (reference sequence). V dropped 1 base and J dropped 6; count of bases not matched to a gene: 6. The CDR3 is 14 amino acids. DNA of the CDR3: TGCAGTGCTAGAGGTGGGTTAGCGGGAGGCGAGCAGTACTTC. This sequence encodes CSARGGLAGGEQYF.

This clonotype was seen at least ten times. The chain is built from TRBV12-3 or TRBV12-4 and TRBJ1-2; D remains unclear. This CDR3 region has 12 residues. Trimming shortened V by 3 bases and J by 6 bases, and 8 bases separated the two germline ends. The CDR3, as DNA: TGTGCCAGCAGTTTTCGACGGGATGGCTACACCTTC. Translation: CASSFRRDGYTF.

In this sample, this clonotype turned up many times. V and J are TRBV18 and TRBJ1-1; 8 nucleotides agree with TRBD1. Germline CDR1 reads KGHSH; CDR2 reads LQKENI. There are 14 residues in the CDR3. After removal of 6 bases from V and 3 bases from J, the junction contained 6 bases not matched to a gene. The DNA for the CDR3 is TGTGCCAGCTCGTCGACAGGGGCCGACACTGAAGCTTTCTTT. Translating gives CASSSTGADTEAFF.

The rearrangement joins TRBV5-1 to TRBJ1-1, with D possibly matching TRBD1 (5 bases). V was pared by 9 bases and J by 1 base, with 13 bases between. CDR1 SGHRS and CDR2 YFSETQ come from the germline V gene. The CDR3 consists of 13 residues. DNA of the CDR3: TGCGCCACTAGGAGCGACAGGAACACTGAAGCTTTCTTT. Its protein is CATRSDRNTEAFF. The whole variable domain, remainder taken from reference TRBV5-1 and TRBJ1-1, is KAGVTQTPRYLIKTRGQQVTLSCSPISGHRSVSWYQQTPGQGLQFLFEYFSETQRNKGNFPGRFSGRQFSNSRSEMNVSTLELGDSALYLCATRSDRNTEAFFGQGTRLTVV.

Remarks on this clonotype: Only one base separates this from a far larger clonotype, so it likely reflects a read error. J is TRBJ2-7 and V is TRBV7-9; 10 bases match TRBD1. With 1 base clipped from V and 2 bases from J, the junction kept 2 bases outside the gene matches. In germline, CDR1 is SEHNR, CDR2 FQNEAQ (reference sequence). CDR3 length: 15 amino acids. In nucleotides, the CDR3 is TGTGCCAGCAGCTTAGTGGGGACAGGGGCCTACGAGCAGTACTTC. Translating it yields CASSLVGTGAYEQYF.

The sample holds a few counts of this clonotype. The rearrangement uses TRBV11-3 and TRBJ1-2, with D perhaps matching TRBD1 (6 bases). The V end was cut by 8 bases, the J end by 4 bases, with 14 bases between. CDR3 length equals 13 residues. Germline loops: CDR1 SGHNT, CDR2 YENEEA. The CDR3 spells CASSDETGYGYTF. The CDR3, as DNA: TGTGCCAGCTCCGATGAGACAGGCTATGGCTACACCTTC.

The chain couples TRBV6-2 or TRBV6-3 to TRBJ2-1; tentatively, D is TRBD2 (6 bases). The V end lost 0 bases, the J end lost 7 bases, and 19 bases lay between the germline ends. Germline V gene data show CDR1 as MNHEY and CDR2 as SVGEGT. The length of the CDR3 is 17 residues. CDR3 in amino acids: CASSYSLWGEAGNEQFF. The CDR3 DNA reads as TGTGCCAGCAGTTACTCTCTGTGGGGGGAGGCGGGGAATGAGCAGTTCTTC.

To note about this clonotype: A much larger clone lies a single base off, so this may be a read error. V gene TRBV20-1 combines with J gene TRBJ2-1; 9 bases match TRBD2. Germline loops: CDR1 DFQATT, CDR2 SNEGSKA (reference sequence). The CDR3 has 16 residues. The CDR3 DNA sequence: TGCAGTGCTAGAGGGGGAGGCGGGAGGGTGGGTAATGAGCAGCTCTTC. It yields the protein CSARGGGGRVGNEQLF.